What follows describes a single TCR beta chain. This sample is part of a study of blood T cell repertoires in COVID-19. As for the study in general: There were acute and convalescent COVID-19 samples, and they came from the United States, Italy and Spain. PBMCs, B-cell-depleted T cells, or T cells provided the cDNA or gDNA that made up the material.

V lost 5 bases and J 5 bases, leaving 16 bases between the germline ends. The CDR3 runs 15 residues. Per germline, CDR1 SNHLY and CDR2 FYNNEI. Original processing notes: Amplified reference gene primers provided the basis for estimating nucleated cell counts. The protocol was immunoSEQ multiplex PCR, while the TCRdb copy is restricted to in-frame clones and leaves out a portion. V and J calls and clone size come straight from that table; D and trimming were deduced from the DNA. The table lists 120,000 to 150,000 clones, around 88% of them singletons. This sequence joins TRBV2 and TRBJ1-5, with D perhaps matching TRBD1 (6 bases). The sample consisted of peripheral blood. This sequence was found in a woman aged 60-75 years with acute or convalescent COVID-19. This chain's CDR3 is CASSYRQVTDQPQHF. The CDR3 coding sequence is TGTGCCAGCAGTTATCGACAGGTTACGGATCAGCCCCAGCATTTT.